The entry that follows covers one T cell receptor (beta chain) sequence. This entry comes from a study of shared T cell receptors in the human thymus. CDR3 length: 24 amino acids. Unmatched junction bases numbered 37, after V lost 5 bases and J lost 4 bases. Germline-derived CDR1 and CDR2 are MNHEY and SMNVEV (reference sequence). The data were produced by immunoSEQ multiplex PCR, yet TCRdb's version contains in-frame clones alone and is incomplete. The table shows hundreds of thousands of clones, with 88% occurring only once. This sample was shared with a second study, whose subject was human thymus T cells.

Source material: thymocytes. The receptor's source is a boy under three years old with a congenital heart defect. The chain links TRBV27 to TRBJ2-7, with 8 positions matching TRBD2. The CDR3 DNA follows: TGTGCCAGCAGTCTCTCCCCCACCGGCGGGAGGCAACCCGGATCTCTGGCTGGGGCTTACGAGCAGTACTTC. Protein product: CASSLSPTGGRQPGSLAGAYEQYF.